The 26 T cell receptor beta chains given below trace back to one sample, sequenced in a study of blood T cells in healthy people across ages. Together with a sample-barcoded 5' primer, a J-beta primer mix was included in a second PCR lasting about 7 to 11 cycles. TCRdb processed the 5' RACE reads anew with MiXCR; each CDR3 protein has one entry. The sample has over 600,000 distinct CDR3 sequences; under 25% are singletons. Sequenced input: blood. The source is a man aged 65 to 79 in good health.

The gene calls are TRBV7-8 and TRBJ2-5; D remains ambiguous. Germline V lookup: CDR1 SGHVS, CDR2 FQNEAQ. V gave up 1 base and J gave up 6 bases, with 12 bases separating them. The CDR3 length is 14 residues. CDR3 sequence reads: CASSLVGFGKTQYF. The CDR3 nucleotides are TGTGCCAGCAGCTTAGTGGGCTTTGGGAAGACCCAGTACTTC.

To note about this clonotype: A much larger clonotype is one base distant, so this may be a read error. The chain uses TRBV3-1 and TRBJ2-7; TRBD1 aligns across 8 bases. J gave up 3 bases and V 0 bases, and 4 bases lay outside the gene matches. The germline V gene encodes CDR1 LGHDT and CDR2 YNNKEL (reference sequence). The CDR3 is 15 residues long. CDR3 in amino acids: CASSQDRTGRYEQYF. The CDR3, as DNA: TGTGCCAGCAGCCAAGATAGGACAGGGCGCTACGAGCAGTACTTC.

Turning to this clonotype: The junction shows a germline mismatch at one end, possibly a read error. The V and J genes are TRBV6-5 and TRBJ2-2, with 7 bases matching TRBD1. The germline gives CDR1 MNHEY, CDR2 SVGAGI. The CDR3 has 14 residues. The CDR3 protein is CAISVEQGTGELFF. CDR3 in DNA: TGTGCCATCAGTGTCGAACAGGGGACCGGGGAGCTGTTTTTT.

Comments on this clonotype: One junction end disagrees with the germline gene, perhaps due to a read error. The V gene is TRBV28, the J gene TRBJ2-1, with D possibly matching TRBD1 (5 bases). The CDR3 is 13 residues long. In germline, CDR1 is MDHEN, CDR2 SYDVKM. The CDR3: CASSLGVEETLYF. DNA for the CDR3: TGTGCCAGCAGCCTAGGGGTTGAGGAGACCCTGTACTTC.

The table lists this clonotype with a few counts. This chain connects TRBV12-3 or TRBV12-4 to TRBJ2-2; 7 nucleotides line up with TRBD1. V was clipped by 4 bases and J by 6 bases; unmatched bases: 8. The CDR3 covers 15 residues. In DNA, the CDR3 is TGTGCCAGCAGTTCCTGGGACAGTTCCGCCGGGGAGCTGTTTTTT. Amino acids: CASSSWDSSAGELFF.

This clonotype occurred a few times. V gene TRBV4-1 combines with J gene TRBJ1-6; TRBD1 matches 7 bases. Trimming took 4 bases from V and 8 from J; bases not matched to a gene: 5. Per the germline V gene, CDR1 is MGHRA and CDR2 is YSYEKL. The CDR3 length is 14 residues. Here the CDR3 DNA reads TGCGCCAGCAGCCCGGGACAGCGGGATTCACCCCTCCACTTT. Its translation is CASSPGQRDSPLHF.

The CDR3 protein is CSAATSGRTSGSSYEQYF. The CDR3 region has the DNA TGCAGTGCAGCAACTAGCGGGAGGACCTCCGGGAGCTCCTACGAGCAGTACTTC. The V and J genes are TRBV20-1 and TRBJ2-7; 12 bases line up with TRBD2. The CDR3 is 18 amino acids. With V trimmed by 6 bases and J by 0 bases, 15 bases remained unmatched. From germline, CDR1 is DFQATT and CDR2 SNEGSKA (reference sequence).

The chain is built from TRBV6-6 and TRBJ2-1; 10 bases are a match to TRBD2. With V trimmed by 5 bases and J by 8 bases, 6 bases remained unmatched. Germline CDR1 is MNHNY and CDR2 is SVGAGI (reference sequence). CDR3 length equals 14 residues. DNA for the CDR3: TGTGCCAGCAGTCACGGGGGACTAGCGTATGAGCAGTTCTTC. It specifies CASSHGGLAYEQFF.

This clonotype was counted between two and nine times. A read error may be the cause here, since a much bigger clone is one base away. The rearrangement uses TRBV29-1 and TRBJ2-5; D not certain. The V and J ends lost 1 base and 2 bases respectively, with 5 bases between them. Per the germline V gene, CDR1 is SQVTM and CDR2 is ANQGSEA. The CDR3 loop spans 12 amino acids. The CDR3 here is CSVEARQETQYF. Written as DNA, the CDR3 is TGCAGCGTTGAAGCTCGTCAAGAGACCCAGTACTTC.

This chain links TRBV14 with TRBJ2-7; no clear D. Trimming stripped 0 bases from V and 7 bases from J, with 13 bases between. Germline V lookup: CDR1 SGHDN, CDR2 FVKESK. The CDR3 contains 14 residues. The CDR3 DNA is TGTGCCAGCAGCCAAGATTTGACAAGACGGGAGCAGTACTTC. Protein sequence: CASSQDLTRREQYF.

The chain joins TRBV20-1 to TRBJ1-2; 8 bases are shared with TRBD1. The J segment lost 6 bases and the V segment lost 4 bases, leaving 7 bases of the junction unmatched. Per germline, CDR1 DFQATT and CDR2 SNEGSKA (reference sequence). CDR3 length: 13 amino acids. CDR3 in DNA: TGCAGTGCTACCAGGGGGCTAATCGATGGCTACACCTTC. As protein: CSATRGLIDGYTF.

V is TRBV6-1 and J is TRBJ2-4; D unresolved. Germline-derived CDR1 and CDR2 are MNHNS and SASEGT. The CDR3 extends over 14 amino acids. Trimming removed 6 bases from V and 0 bases from J, with 9 bases in between. The CDR3 DNA follows: TGTGCCAGCAGCGCGCTACTAGCCAAAAACATTCAGTACTTC. Translation gives CASSALLAKNIQYF.

This clonotype was counted between two and nine times. The J gene is TRBJ2-1, the V gene TRBV7-2; D may be TRBD1 or TRBD2 (5 bases each). This CDR3 has 13 residues. V was clipped by 5 bases and J by 13 bases, with 18 bases between them. In germline, CDR1 is SGHTA, CDR2 FQGNSA. The CDR3, as DNA: TGTGCCAGCAGCGCCCGACTCCGGGACCTCCAGTTCTTC. This translates into CASSARLRDLQFF.

This clonotype was recorded a few times. The V gene is TRBV20-1, the J gene TRBJ1-3; 7 bases agree with TRBD1. CDR3 length: 14 amino acids. Trimming cost V 5 bases and J 4 bases; bases outside gene matches: 8. The germline CDR1 and CDR2 sequences are DFQATT and SNEGSKA (reference sequence). CDR3 coding DNA: TGCAGTGCTTCGACCGGGACAGCGGGAAACACCATATATTTT. Translation gives CSASTGTAGNTIYF.

Concerning this clonotype itself: A junction end diverges from the germline sequence, so it may reflect a read error. The chain employs TRBV24-1 and TRBJ2-4; D may be TRBD2 (5 bases). The CDR3 consists of 11 residues. Germline CDR1 reads KGHDR; CDR2 reads SFDVKD. The CDR3 here is CTTSERGIQYF. Here the CDR3 DNA reads TGTACCACCAGTGAACGAGGGATTCAGTACTTC.

The sample holds many counts of this clonotype. V usage is TRBV5-8 and J usage is TRBJ2-2; 7 nucleotides line up with TRBD1. V lost 6 bases to trimming and J lost 0 bases; unmatched junction nucleotides: 8. Germline V gives CDR1 SGHTS, CDR2 YDEGEE. The CDR3 runs to 16 residues. DNA for the CDR3: TGTGCCAGCAAGACCCCCGACAGGGCGAACACCGGGGAGCTGTTTTTT. Its protein product is CASKTPDRANTGELFF. Combining the CDR3 with reference TRBV5-8 and TRBJ2-2 gives the whole variable domain EAGVTQSPTHLIKTRGQQATLRCSPISGHTSVYWYQQALGLGLQFLLWYDEGEERNRGNFPPRFSGRQFPNYSSELNVNALELEDSALYLCASKTPDRANTGELFFGEGSRLTVL.

The chain carries TRBV30 and TRBJ2-7, with D perhaps assigned TRBD1 or TRBD2 (6 bases each). The V end lost 6 bases, the J end lost 6 bases, and 18 bases lay between the germline ends. The germline V gene encodes CDR1 GTSNPN and CDR2 SVGIG (reference sequence). The length of the CDR3 is 13 residues. The CDR3 protein is CACKGEDRGEQYF. The CDR3 nucleotides are TGTGCCTGTAAGGGGGAGGACCGCGGCGAGCAGTACTTC.

The chain couples TRBV14 to TRBJ1-4; no firm D call. The CDR3 extends over 14 amino acids. Trimming pared 2 bases from V and 2 bases from J, leaving 6 bases between. Per the germline V gene, CDR1 is SGHDN and CDR2 is FVKESK. CDR3 in amino acids: CASSQRTTNEKLFF. The CDR3 nucleotides read TGTGCCAGCAGCCAACGCACCACTAATGAAAAACTGTTTTTT.

The sample holds a few counts of this clonotype. The chain has TRBV5-6 and TRBJ1-6; D gene ambiguous. Germline V gives CDR1 SGHDT, CDR2 YYEEEE. The length of the CDR3 is 13 residues. V lost 6 bases, J lost 9 bases, and 13 bases lay in between. The CDR3 region is CASTSDGGSPLHF. The CDR3 DNA reads as TGTGCCAGCACCTCGGATGGTGGTTCACCCCTCCACTTT.

Only a few counts were recorded for this clonotype. The chain links TRBV12-5 to TRBJ2-2; the D gene is possibly TRBD2 (6 bases). The CDR3 has 15 residues. Trimming shortened V by 0 bases and J by 6 bases, and 11 bases separated the two germline ends. The germline V gene has CDR1 LGHNT and CDR2 FRNRAP. CDR3 sequence (DNA): TGTGCTAGTGGTTTGGTCGGGGAGGCGGCCGGGGAGCTGTTTTTT. This codes for CASGLVGEAAGELFF.

The chain joins TRBV5-1 to TRBJ2-1, with 8 bases matching TRBD1. V was clipped by 2 bases and J by 4 bases; unmatched bases: 2. This CDR3 spans 14 amino acids. Germline CDR1 and CDR2: SGHRS and YFSETQ. The CDR3 nucleotides are TGCGCCAGCAGCTTACAGGGGGTGTACAATGAGCAGTTCTTC. Encoded protein: CASSLQGVYNEQFF.

For this clonotype: A much larger clone differs by one base, so this may be a read error. This CDR3 is missing its conserved last phenylalanine or tryptophan, likely due to a read error. The gene calls are TRBV7-9 and TRBJ1-4; the D gene is possibly TRBD1 (5 bases). The CDR3 is 17 residues long. V gave up 2 bases and J gave up 0 bases, with 13 bases separating them. CDR1 SEHNR and CDR2 FQNEAQ come from the germline V gene (reference sequence). The CDR3 DNA is TGTGCCAGCAGCTTAACGGGACGGGAGACAACTAATGAAAAACTGTTTGTT. It yields the protein CASSLTGRETTNEKLFV.

In its sample, this clonotype was seen once. This chain uses TRBV6-1 with TRBJ2-5; 8 nucleotides agree with TRBD1. Matching the DNA end better, TRBJ2-1 makes the J call doubtful. CDR1 is MNHNS, CDR2 SASEGT, per germline. There are 13 residues in the CDR3. In nucleotides, the CDR3 is TGTGCCAGCATCGGGACAGGAATCAATGAGCAGTTCTTC. It translates to CASIGTGINEQFF.

The chain recombines TRBV4-3 with TRBJ2-7; the D gene is possibly TRBD2 (5 bases). V was cut by 1 base and J by 7 bases, with 11 bases left in between. This CDR3 is built from 13 residues. CDR1 is LGHNA and CDR2 is YSLEER in the germline V gene. The CDR3 is CASSQVMRGEQYF. CDR3 sequence (DNA): TGCGCCAGCAGCCAAGTAATGAGAGGGGAGCAGTACTTC.

The chain links TRBV7-2 to TRBJ1-6; the D is unclear. The V gene lost 1 base and the J gene lost 4 bases, with 17 bases spanning the gap. Looked up from germline, CDR1 is SGHTA and CDR2 is FQGNSA. This CDR3 region has 18 residues. DNA for the CDR3: TGTGCCAGCAGCTTAGTCCCCCCTGGGGATACGTATAATTCACCCCTCCACTTT. Its translation is CASSLVPPGDTYNSPLHF.

V is TRBV4-1 and J is TRBJ2-5; D could derive from TRBD1 or TRBD2 (5 bases each). The J call is uncertain, as TRBJ2-7 better fits the DNA end. The V gene's germline CDR1 is MGHRA and CDR2 YSYEKL. The CDR3 covers 14 residues. The CDR3, as DNA: TGCGCCAGCAGCCAAGATCAGGGACCCTACGAGCAGTACTTC. This translates into CASSQDQGPYEQYF.